These 10 T cell receptor beta chains originate from one sample sequenced in a study of blood T cell repertoires in COVID-19. Some clones are missing from TCRdb's copy, which holds only in-frame ones; the method was immunoSEQ multiplex PCR. The repertoire holds roughly 220,000 clones, roughly 83% seen once, with approximately 1.2% in the top ten. Sample: PBMCs or T cells enriched from blood (not recorded which). The origin of the receptors is a woman in her thirties or forties with acute COVID-19.

The rearrangement links TRBV2 to TRBJ2-5, with 9 bases that match TRBD1. This CDR3 comprises 13 residues. CDR1 and CDR2 from the germline V gene are SNHLY and FYNNEI. With 8 bases clipped from V and 4 bases from J, the junction kept 5 bases outside the gene matches. The CDR3 region has the DNA TGTGCCAGCGGACGGACAGGGGCAGAGACCCAGTACTTC. Translating it yields CASGRTGAETQYF.

This clone was found once. CDR3 residues: CASSRDRVGGYTF. Here the CDR3 DNA reads TGTGCCAGCAGCCGGGACAGGGTTGGTGGCTACACCTTC. V gene TRBV2 combines with J gene TRBJ1-2; 9 bases match TRBD1. This CDR3 comprises 13 residues. Germline V gene lookup returns CDR1 SNHLY and CDR2 FYNNEI. J lost 7 bases, V lost 6 bases, and 6 bases had no gene match. The full variable domain, its missing parts supplied by reference TRBV2 and TRBJ1-2, is EPEVTQTPSHQVTQMGQEVILRCVPISNHLYFYWYRQILGQKVEFLVSFYNNEISEKSEIFDDQFSVERPDGSNFTLKIRSTKLEDSAMYFCASSRDRVGGYTFGSGTRLTVV.

This rearrangement joins TRBV5-6 to TRBJ1-1; D unresolved. This CDR3 region has 16 residues. Germline loops: CDR1 SGHDT, CDR2 YYEEEE. V lost 0 bases and J lost 4, with 16 bases in between. The CDR3 DNA is TGTGCCAGCAGCTTGGCCCGTCTACGGGATGGCACTGAAGCTTTCTTT. It translates to CASSLARLRDGTEAFF.

This chain connects TRBV13 to TRBJ2-3; tentative D call: TRBD2 (6 bases). Germline CDR1 PRHDT, CDR2 FYEKMQ (reference sequence). Trimming stripped 4 bases from V and 1 base from J, with 30 bases between. The CDR3 extends over 21 amino acids. The CDR3 reads CASSSSRQIRDFYVRTDTQYF. In DNA form, the CDR3 reads TGTGCCAGCAGCTCTAGTCGACAGATTCGGGACTTCTACGTGCGCACAGATACGCAGTATTTT.

The chain is built from TRBV27 and TRBJ2-1, with 11 bases that match TRBD2. The germline CDR1 and CDR2 sequences are MNHEY and SMNVEV (reference sequence). The V gene end was trimmed by 7 bases and the J gene end by 8 bases; junction bases not matched to a gene: 13. This CDR3 comprises 16 residues. The CDR3 sequence: CASIRLAGPASDEQFF. CDR3 DNA sequence: TGTGCCAGCATTCGACTAGCGGGGCCGGCCTCGGATGAGCAGTTCTTC.

The chain joins TRBV7-8 to TRBJ1-4; D is undetermined. V gave up 5 bases and J gave up 8 bases, with 9 bases separating them. The CDR3 is made up of 12 amino acids. CDR1 and CDR2 from the germline V gene are SGHVS and FQNEAQ. The CDR3 here is CASSPRLEKLFF. DNA for the CDR3: TGTGCCAGCAGCCCCCGACTAGAAAAACTGTTTTTT.

The sample holds a few counts of this clone. This sequence joins TRBV9 and TRBJ1-4; 7 bases match TRBD1. V shed 2 bases, J shed 7 bases, and the junction held 5 bases outside the gene matches. This CDR3 has 14 residues. Germline V CDR1 and CDR2: SGDLS, YYNGEE. DNA for the CDR3: TGTGCCAGCAGCGTCAGGGGGGCCGGTGAAAAACTGTTTTTT. It codes for CASSVRGAGEKLFF.

The CDR3, as DNA: TGCAGTGCTAGCGAAGAGACCCAGTACTTC. Protein sequence: CSASEETQYF. The V gene is TRBV20-1, the J gene TRBJ2-5; no clear D. Trimming took 3 bases from V and 3 from J, leaving 2 bases between them. The germline gives CDR1 DFQATT, CDR2 SNEGSKA (reference sequence). The CDR3 is 10 amino acids.

The chain is built from TRBV5-5 and TRBJ2-2, with 10 bases fitting TRBD2. The germline gives CDR1 SGHKS, CDR2 YYEKEE (reference sequence). This CDR3 is 18 amino acids long. Trimming at V came to 1 base and at J to 3 bases, leaving 9 bases not matched to a gene. This CDR3 reads CASSLFPSGGGDTGELFF. The CDR3 DNA is TGTGCCAGCAGCTTGTTTCCTAGCGGGGGCGGCGACACCGGGGAGCTGTTTTTT. The variable domain in full, completed from reference TRBV5-5 and TRBJ2-2, reads DAGVTQSPTHLIKTRGQQVTLRCSPISGHKSVSWYQQVLGQGPQFIFQYYEKEERGRGNFPDRFSARQFPNYSSELNVNALLLGDSALYLCASSLFPSGGGDTGELFFGEGSRLTVL.

The chain recombines TRBV10-2 with TRBJ1-4; D not certain. V was pared by 2 bases and J by 8 bases, with 9 bases between. This CDR3 region has 13 residues. Germline lookup yields CDR1 WSHSY and CDR2 SAAADI. The CDR3 DNA reads as TGCGCCAGCAGTGAGCCCCCCGGGGAAAAACTGTTTTTT. Translating it yields CASSEPPGEKLFF.